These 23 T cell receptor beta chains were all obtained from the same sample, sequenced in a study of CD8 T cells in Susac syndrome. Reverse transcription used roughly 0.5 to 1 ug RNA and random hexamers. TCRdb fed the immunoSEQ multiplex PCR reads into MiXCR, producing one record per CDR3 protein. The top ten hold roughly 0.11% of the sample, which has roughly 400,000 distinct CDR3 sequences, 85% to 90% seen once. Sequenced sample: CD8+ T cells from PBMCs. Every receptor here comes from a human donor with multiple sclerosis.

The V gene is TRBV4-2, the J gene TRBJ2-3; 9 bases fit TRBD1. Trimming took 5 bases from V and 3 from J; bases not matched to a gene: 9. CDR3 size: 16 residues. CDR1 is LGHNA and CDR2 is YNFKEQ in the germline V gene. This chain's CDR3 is CASSTRDRERTDTQYF. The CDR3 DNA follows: TGTGCCAGCAGCACCCGGGACAGGGAGAGGACAGATACGCAGTATTTT.

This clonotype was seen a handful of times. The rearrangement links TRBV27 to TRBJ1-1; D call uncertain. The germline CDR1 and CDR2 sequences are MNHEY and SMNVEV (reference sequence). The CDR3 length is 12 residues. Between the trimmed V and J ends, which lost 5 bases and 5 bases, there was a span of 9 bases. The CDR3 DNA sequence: TGTGCCAGCAGTACGCTAGGGACTGAAGCTTTCTTT. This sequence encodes CASSTLGTEAFF.

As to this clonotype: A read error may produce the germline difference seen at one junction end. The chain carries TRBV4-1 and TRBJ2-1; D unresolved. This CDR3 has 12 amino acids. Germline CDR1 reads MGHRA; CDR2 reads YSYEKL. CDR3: CASSQTYNEQFF. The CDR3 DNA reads TGCGCCAGCAGCCAAACCTATAATGAGCAGTTCTTC.

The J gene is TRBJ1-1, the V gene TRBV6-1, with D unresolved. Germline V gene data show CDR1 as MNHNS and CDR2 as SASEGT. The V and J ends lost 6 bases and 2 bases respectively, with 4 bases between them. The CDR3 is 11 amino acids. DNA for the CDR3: TGTGCCAGCAGGTCTAACACTGAAGCTTTCTTT. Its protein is CASRSNTEAFF.

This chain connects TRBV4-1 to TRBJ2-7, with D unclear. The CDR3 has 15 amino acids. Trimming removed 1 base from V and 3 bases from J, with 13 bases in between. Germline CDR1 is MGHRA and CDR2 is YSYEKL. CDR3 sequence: CASSQAFYGVYEQYF. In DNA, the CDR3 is TGCGCCAGCAGCCAAGCATTTTACGGAGTCTACGAGCAGTACTTC.

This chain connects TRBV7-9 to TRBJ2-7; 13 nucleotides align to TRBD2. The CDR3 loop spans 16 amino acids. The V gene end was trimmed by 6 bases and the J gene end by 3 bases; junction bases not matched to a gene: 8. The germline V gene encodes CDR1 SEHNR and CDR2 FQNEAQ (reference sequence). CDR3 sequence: CASRPGTSGEIYEQYF. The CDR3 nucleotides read TGTGCCAGCAGACCCGGGACTAGCGGGGAAATCTACGAGCAGTACTTC.

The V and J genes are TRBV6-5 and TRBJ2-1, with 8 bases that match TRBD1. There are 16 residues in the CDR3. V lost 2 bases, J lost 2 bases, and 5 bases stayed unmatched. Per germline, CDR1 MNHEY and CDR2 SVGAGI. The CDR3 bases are TGTGCCAGCAGTTACACCGGGACAGGACCCTACAATGAGCAGTTCTTC. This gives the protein CASSYTGTGPYNEQFF.

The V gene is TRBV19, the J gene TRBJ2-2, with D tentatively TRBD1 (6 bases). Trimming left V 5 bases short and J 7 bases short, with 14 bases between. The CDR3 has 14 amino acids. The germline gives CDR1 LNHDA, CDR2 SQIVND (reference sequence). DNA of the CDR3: TGTGCCAGTAGTGGGGCAGGGGTGAACGGGGAGCTGTTTTTT. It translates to CASSGAGVNGELFF.

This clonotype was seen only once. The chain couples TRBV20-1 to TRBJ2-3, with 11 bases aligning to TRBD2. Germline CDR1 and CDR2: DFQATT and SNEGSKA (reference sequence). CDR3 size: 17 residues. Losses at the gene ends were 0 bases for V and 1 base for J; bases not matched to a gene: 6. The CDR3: CSARDIKLAGGTDTQYF. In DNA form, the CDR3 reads TGCAGTGCTAGAGATATCAAACTAGCGGGAGGCACAGATACGCAGTATTTT.

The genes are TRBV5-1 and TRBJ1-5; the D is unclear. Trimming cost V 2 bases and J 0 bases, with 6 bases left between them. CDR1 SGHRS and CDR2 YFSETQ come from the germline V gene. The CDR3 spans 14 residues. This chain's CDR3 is CASSFVSSNQPQHF. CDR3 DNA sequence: TGCGCCAGCAGCTTCGTGAGTAGCAATCAGCCCCAGCATTTT.

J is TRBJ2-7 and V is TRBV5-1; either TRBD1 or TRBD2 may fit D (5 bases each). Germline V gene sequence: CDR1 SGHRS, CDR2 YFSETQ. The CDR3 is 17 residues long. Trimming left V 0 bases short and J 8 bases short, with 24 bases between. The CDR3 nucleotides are TGCGCCAGCAGCTTGGGGAGCCCCGGGACCGCACCTTTAAAGCAGTACTTC. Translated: CASSLGSPGTAPLKQYF.

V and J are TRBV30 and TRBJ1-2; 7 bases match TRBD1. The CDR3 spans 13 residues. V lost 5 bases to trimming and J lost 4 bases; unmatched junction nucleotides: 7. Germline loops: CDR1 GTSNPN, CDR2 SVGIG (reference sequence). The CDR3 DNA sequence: TGTGCCTGGCTCACAGGGGAATCCTATGGCTACACCTTC. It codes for CAWLTGESYGYTF.

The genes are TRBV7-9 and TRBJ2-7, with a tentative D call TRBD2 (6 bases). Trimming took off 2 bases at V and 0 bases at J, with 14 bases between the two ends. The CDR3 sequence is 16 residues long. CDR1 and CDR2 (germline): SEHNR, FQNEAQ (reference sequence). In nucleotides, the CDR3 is TGTGCCAGCAGCTTAATAGGGACTCCGAGCTCCTACGAGCAGTACTTC. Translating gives CASSLIGTPSSYEQYF. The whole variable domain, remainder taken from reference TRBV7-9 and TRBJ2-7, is DTGVSQNPRHKITKRGQNVTFRCDPISEHNRLYWYRQTLGQGPEFLTYFQNEAQLEKSRLLSDRFSAERPKGSFSTLEIQRTEQGDSAMYLCASSLIGTPSSYEQYFGPGTRLTVT.

In DNA form, the CDR3 reads TGTGCCAGCAGTTTCGCAGGACTAGCGGTAAACAATGAGCAGTTCTTC. Amino acids: CASSFAGLAVNNEQFF. The gene calls are TRBV12-3 or TRBV12-4 and TRBJ2-1, with 10 bases aligning to TRBD2. Trimming at V came to 3 bases and at J to 5 bases, leaving 7 bases not matched to a gene. CDR3 length: 16 residues.

CDR3 bases: TGTGCCAGCAGCTTAAATTTGGGGATCGATGAGCAGTTCTTC. It encodes CASSLNLGIDEQFF. The chain uses TRBV13 and TRBJ2-1; D call uncertain. In germline, CDR1 is PRHDT, CDR2 FYEKMQ (reference sequence). Trimming cost V 2 bases and J 8 bases, with 13 bases left between them. This CDR3 region has 14 residues.

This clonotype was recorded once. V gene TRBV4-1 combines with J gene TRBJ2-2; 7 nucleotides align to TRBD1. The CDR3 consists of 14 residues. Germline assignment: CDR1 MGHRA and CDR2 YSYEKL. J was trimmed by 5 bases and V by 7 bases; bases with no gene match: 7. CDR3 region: CASNRDSLTGELFF. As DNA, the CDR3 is TGCGCCAGCAACAGGGACAGCCTAACCGGGGAGCTGTTTTTT.

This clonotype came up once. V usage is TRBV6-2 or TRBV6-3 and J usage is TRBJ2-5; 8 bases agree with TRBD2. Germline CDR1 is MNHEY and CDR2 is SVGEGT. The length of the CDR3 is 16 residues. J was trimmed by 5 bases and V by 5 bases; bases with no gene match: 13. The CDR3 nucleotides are TGTGCCAGCAGTCCCCCGAGTAGCGGGATTTGGGAGACCCAGTACTTC. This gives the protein CASSPPSSGIWETQYF.

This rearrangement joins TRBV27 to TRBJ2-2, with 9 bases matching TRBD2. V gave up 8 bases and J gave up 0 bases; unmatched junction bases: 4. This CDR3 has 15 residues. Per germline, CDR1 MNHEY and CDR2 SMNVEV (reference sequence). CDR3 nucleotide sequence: TGTGCCAGCCGATTAGCGGGGGCGAACACCGGGGAGCTGTTTTTT. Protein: CASRLAGANTGELFF.

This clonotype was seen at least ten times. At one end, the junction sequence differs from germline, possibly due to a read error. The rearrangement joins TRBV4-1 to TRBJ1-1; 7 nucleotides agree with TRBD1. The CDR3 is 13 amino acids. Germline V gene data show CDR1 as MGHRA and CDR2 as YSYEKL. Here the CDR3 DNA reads TGTGCCAGCAGCCAGGGGGGGAACACTGAAGCTTTCTTT. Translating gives CASSQGGNTEAFF.

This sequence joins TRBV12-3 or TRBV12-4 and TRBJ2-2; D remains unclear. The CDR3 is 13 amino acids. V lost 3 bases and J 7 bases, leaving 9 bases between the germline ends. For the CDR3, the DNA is TGTGCCAGCAGTTTGGTAGAGAACGGGGAGCTGTTTTTT. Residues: CASSLVENGELFF.

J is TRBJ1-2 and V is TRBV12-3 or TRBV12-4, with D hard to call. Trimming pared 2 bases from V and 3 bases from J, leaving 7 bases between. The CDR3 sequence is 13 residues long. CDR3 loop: CASSLLGDYGYTF. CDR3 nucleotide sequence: TGTGCCAGCAGTTTACTGGGCGACTATGGCTACACCTTC.

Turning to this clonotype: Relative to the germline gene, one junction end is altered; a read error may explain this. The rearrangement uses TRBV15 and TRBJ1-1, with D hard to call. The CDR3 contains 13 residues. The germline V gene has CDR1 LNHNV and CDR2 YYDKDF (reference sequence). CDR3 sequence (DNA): TGTGCCACCTCAAATTGCGAGAACGCTGAAGCTTTCTTT. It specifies CATSNCENAEAFF. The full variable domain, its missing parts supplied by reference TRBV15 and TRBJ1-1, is DAMVIQNPRYQVTQFGKPVTLSCSQTLNHNVMYWYQQKSSQAPKLLFHYYDKDFNNEADTPDNFQSRRPNTSFCFLDIRSPGLGDTAMYLCATSNCENAEAFFGQGTRLTVV.

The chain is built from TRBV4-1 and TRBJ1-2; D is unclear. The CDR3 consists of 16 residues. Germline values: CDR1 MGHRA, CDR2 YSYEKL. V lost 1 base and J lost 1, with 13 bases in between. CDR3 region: CASSQVSGLDNYGYTF. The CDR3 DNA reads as TGCGCCAGCAGCCAAGTTTCAGGCCTCGATAACTATGGCTACACCTTC.